Below, 9 T cell receptor beta chains from the same sample are listed, as sequenced in a study of T cell responses to AZD1222 COVID-19 vaccine. Sequencing used immunoSEQ multiplex PCR; TCRdb keeps in-frame clones, though not all of them. The sample lists around 130,000 clones; 94% were seen once. The sample in question was peripheral blood, obtained on day 0 of AZD1222 vaccination. These receptors all come from an adult in good health.

This clone was picked up a small number of times. The rearrangement links TRBV19 to TRBJ1-1, with 7 bases aligning to TRBD1. The CDR3 covers 13 residues. Germline V gives CDR1 LNHDA, CDR2 SQIVND (reference sequence). After removal of 5 bases from V and 5 bases from J, the junction contained 5 bases not matched to a gene. CDR3 sequence: CASSVQGGTEAFF. The CDR3 DNA reads TGTGCCAGTAGTGTCCAGGGGGGAACTGAAGCTTTCTTT. Combining the CDR3 with reference TRBV19 and TRBJ1-1 gives the whole variable domain DGGITQSPKYLFRKEGQNVTLSCEQNLNHDAMYWYRQDPGQGLRLIYYSQIVNDFQKGDIAEGYSVSREKKESFPLTVTSAQKNPTAFYLCASSVQGGTEAFFGQGTRLTVV.

The genes are TRBV25-1 and TRBJ2-5, with D tentatively TRBD2 (6 bases). V was pared by 8 bases and J by 1 base, with 14 bases between. Germline CDR1 reads MGHDK; CDR2 reads SYGVNS. This CDR3 is 14 amino acids long. The CDR3 DNA is TGTGCCAGCGGGGGACTTCTTTCCCAAGAGACCCAGTACTTC. Translating gives CASGGLLSQETQYF.

The V and J genes are TRBV10-3 and TRBJ2-1; the match to TRBD2 covers 8 bases. Germline CDR1 ENHRY, CDR2 SYGVKD. The CDR3 loop spans 14 amino acids. Germline trimming cut 3 bases from V and 4 bases from J; bases unmatched to any gene: 2. The CDR3 loop is CAISDTSGYNEQFF. In DNA, the CDR3 is TGTGCCATCAGTGATACTAGCGGATACAATGAGCAGTTCTTC.

The V call is TRBV5-1, the J call TRBJ2-1, with D perhaps assigned TRBD1 or TRBD2 (6 bases each). The CDR3 totals 17 residues. Germline CDR1 reads SGHRS; CDR2 reads YFSETQ. Trimming removed 4 bases at V and 6 bases at J, with 23 bases between. CDR3: CASSVGLGGAGFNEQFF. In DNA form, the CDR3 reads TGCGCCAGCAGCGTCGGACTTGGGGGCGCGGGGTTCAATGAGCAGTTCTTC.

The V gene is TRBV4-3, the J gene TRBJ2-1, with TRBD2 matching 8 bases. The CDR3 has 16 residues. With V trimmed by 4 bases and J by 7 bases, 12 bases remained unmatched. From germline, CDR1 is LGHNA and CDR2 YSLEER. CDR3 protein: CASSLTVLAGQNEQFF. CDR3 DNA: TGCGCCAGCAGCCTCACGGTCCTAGCGGGCCAAAATGAGCAGTTCTTC.

The rearrangement links TRBV9 to TRBJ1-2; 12 nucleotides line up with TRBD1. This CDR3 contains 16 residues. Germline V CDR1 and CDR2: SGDLS, YYNGEE. The V and J ends lost 0 bases and 5 bases, in that order; junction bases with no gene match: 5. DNA of the CDR3: TGTGCCAGCAGCGTAGAGGGGACAGGGGGCGGGTATGGCTACACCTTC. This translates into CASSVEGTGGGYGYTF.

This clone was observed a handful of times. V usage is TRBV5-4 and J usage is TRBJ1-1; possible D gene TRBD1, 5 bases. V was cut by 0 bases and J by 6 bases, with 9 bases left in between. Germline CDR1 and CDR2: SGHNT and YYREEE (reference sequence). The CDR3 consists of 13 residues. The CDR3 loop is CASSLAEGSEAFF. Here the CDR3 DNA reads TGTGCCAGCAGCTTGGCGGAGGGGTCTGAAGCTTTCTTT.

The chain combines TRBV11-2 with TRBJ2-1, with D possibly being TRBD2 (5 bases). The CDR3 spans 14 residues. V was cut by 8 bases and J by 4 bases, with 15 bases left in between. Per germline, CDR1 SGHAT and CDR2 FQNNGV. CDR3 sequence reads: CASGVDSGYNEQFF. The CDR3 DNA follows: TGTGCCAGCGGCGTGGACTCCGGATACAATGAGCAGTTCTTC. Full variable domain (missing parts from reference TRBV11-2 and TRBJ2-1): EAGVAQSPRYKIIEKRQSVAFWCNPISGHATLYWYQQILGQGPKLLIQFQNNGVVDDSQLPKDRFSAERLKGVDSTLKIQPAKLEDSAVYLCASGVDSGYNEQFFGPGTRLTVL.

This clone was detected only once. The J gene is TRBJ2-7, the V gene TRBV19, with D unclear. Trimming stripped 2 bases from V and 3 bases from J, with 8 bases between. Germline V CDR1 and CDR2: LNHDA, SQIVND (reference sequence). CDR3 size: 13 residues. The CDR3 loop reads CASSINLNYEQYF. The CDR3 DNA sequence: TGTGCCAGTAGTATAAATCTGAACTACGAGCAGTACTTC.